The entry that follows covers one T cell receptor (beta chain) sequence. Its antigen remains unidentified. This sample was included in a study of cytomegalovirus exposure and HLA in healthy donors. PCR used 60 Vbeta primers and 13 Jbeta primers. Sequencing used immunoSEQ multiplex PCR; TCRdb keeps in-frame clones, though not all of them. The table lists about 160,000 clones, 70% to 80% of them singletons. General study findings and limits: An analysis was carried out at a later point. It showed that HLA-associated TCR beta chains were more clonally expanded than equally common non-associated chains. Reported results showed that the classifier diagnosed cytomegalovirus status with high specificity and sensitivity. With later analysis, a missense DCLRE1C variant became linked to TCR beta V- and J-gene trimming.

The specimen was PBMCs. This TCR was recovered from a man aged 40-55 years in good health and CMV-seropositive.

CDR3 in amino acids: CASSDINTGELFF. CDR3 sequence (DNA): TGCGCCAGCAGTGACATTAACACCGGGGAGCTGTTTTTT. The chain has TRBV10-2 and TRBJ2-2; no clear D gene. V was shortened by 3 bases and J by 2 bases, with 4 bases between the two germline ends. Germline V gives CDR1 WSHSY, CDR2 SAAADI. The CDR3 contains 13 residues.